This entry features one TCR beta chain sequence. Its antigen is not yet known. Per-base quality was not reported, and no clone a single base away is much larger than it. The germline ends are 14 bases apart after V is trimmed by 4 bases and J by 0 bases. CDR1 and CDR2, looked up from the germline V gene, are SGHDT and YYEEEE. The cysteine opens and the phenylalanine closes a CDR3 of 15 amino acids. Only CDR3 DNA is held: 45 bases, read in frame from base 1. The data originate from a study of blood T cell repertoires in COVID-19 (dated by TCRdb to the early 2020s). Broadly, across the study: Samples covering the acute and convalescent phases of COVID-19 were provided by collaborators in the United States, Italy and Spain. The material from the prospective study consisted of cDNA or gDNA derived from T cells, B-cell-depleted T cells, or PBMCs. Deeply sampled blood TCRbeta repertoires from subjects exposed to, actively infected with, or recovered from COVID-19 were included in the dataset. The repertoires were released in a freely available public database intended as a resource for research on the immune response to SARS-CoV-2. Samples were obtained from the ongoing ImmuneRACE study (first 160 participants) and from approximately 1,200 subjects provided by 6 global collaborators. Sample metadata almost always included a de-identified subject ID, COVID-19 status, age in years and sex. HLA class I and class II types, where available, came from metadata supplied by the sample provider rather than from assay-based typing.

The full study reports these points: The amount of clinical and demographic metadata varied by source and participant and was provided uncurated.

TCRbeta CDR3 regions were amplified from genomic DNA by means of the immunoSEQ Assay, a bias-controlled multiplex PCR. Concerning the study's data processing: The number of nucleated cells in each sample was estimated by amplification of reference gene primers within the assay. To quantify the absolute abundance of each unique TCRbeta CDR3 rearrangement, sequence reads were collapsed and filtered. For each sample, productive Simpson clonality was calculated by taking the square root of Simpson's diversity index across productive rearrangements. TCRdb provides this immuneACCESS table in a form limited to in-frame rearrangements. Some clones are lacking; in checked studies, under half of them reflect an unresolved V gene, and why the rest are absent is not known. V and J calls and clone size are as listed in that table; D and trimming were resolved from the DNA. This sample has 150,000 or so clones in its table, and roughly nine tenths of those were observed once. The ten top clones hold about 5% of the sample.

Each collaborating institution followed its own protocols to collect whole blood in K2EDTA tubes. For TCRbeta analysis, collaborators shipped samples as frozen whole blood, isolated PBMCs, or DNA extracted from either of those sample types. The TCR comes from a human donor in a cohort sampled during active COVID-19. Recombination joined TRBV5-6 with TRBJ2-7; a tentative D call is TRBD1 (6 bases match). The material sequenced was peripheral blood. The DNA sequence is given as TGTGCCAGCAGCCGGAGGAGACAGGTCTCCTACGAGCAGTACTTC. This is translated as CASSRRRQVSYEQYF.